The clone carrying this TCR beta chain has a handful of counts. Trimming took off 4 bases at V and 0 bases at J, with 10 bases between the two ends. CDR1 GTSNPN and CDR2 SVGIG come from the germline V gene (reference sequence). The CDR3 contains 13 residues. PCR was performed a second time for about 6 to 12 cycles using a sample-barcoded 5' primer and a J-beta primer mix. TCRdb redid the calling of the 5' RACE reads with MiXCR, one entry per CDR3 protein. Of about 1.6 million distinct CDR3 sequences listed, about 35% are singletons. This specimen comes from a study of blood T cells in healthy people across ages.

V gene TRBV30 combines with J gene TRBJ2-7, with unresolved D. This TCR came from a woman between 25 and 40 years old in good health. Sample: blood. CDR3 DNA sequence: TGTGCCTGGACACCCGGAGTCTCCTACGAGCAGTACTTC. Encoded protein: CAWTPGVSYEQYF.